The rows below give T cell receptor beta chains drawn from one sample of a study of blood T cell repertoires in COVID-19. The method was immunoSEQ multiplex PCR; TCRdb's version includes in-frame clones alone and lacks a portion of them. The sample has under 250,000 clones, around 86% seen once. The sample taken for sequencing was peripheral blood. These receptors originate from a woman aged 60-75 years who had recovered from COVID-19. The CDR3 runs from the conserved cysteine through the conserved F or W. A D gene is named only where the DNA matches it firmly. Some rows mark clone size as missing; the rest say once, few, many or name a class of expanded clone.

TRBJ2-1 | TRBV28 | NA | TRBD2 | TGTGCCAGCAGCCCAGGGACTAGCGGATCCTACAATGAGCAGTTCTTC | CASSPGTSGSYNEQFF
TRBJ2-1 | TRBV3-1/TRBV3-2 | NA | TRBD2 | TGTGCCAGCAGCCAAGGGACTAGCGGGGGGAACGCTAGTGAGCAGTTCTTC | CASSQGTSGGNASEQFF
TRBJ2-5 | TRBV11-1 | NA | TRBD1 | TGTGCCAGCAGCGGAAGACAGGGGGCTAATCAAGAGACCCAGTACTTC | CASSGRQGANQETQYF
TRBJ1-1 | TRBV5-1 | few | NA | TGCGCCAGCAGCTTGGTCCCGGGAGGAGGGGGAGTCACTGAAGCTTTCTTT | CASSLVPGGGGVTEAFF
TRBJ1-1 | TRBV6-2/TRBV6-3 | NA | NA | TGTGCCAGCAACCCGCCCTCGAGCACTGAAGCTTTCTTT | CASNPPSSTEAFF
TRBJ2-7 | TRBV10-3 | NA | TRBD1 | TGTGCCATCAGGGGATCCGCGACAGGGAACTCCTACGAGCAGTACTTC | CAIRGSATGNSYEQYF
TRBJ2-5 | TRBV18 | once | TRBD2 | TGTGCCAGCTCACCAACTAGCGGCCAAGAGACCCAGTACTTC | CASSPTSGQETQYF
TRBJ2-3 | TRBV28 | NA | TRBD1 | TGTGCCAGCAATCGGGACAGGGGCACAGATACGCAGTATTTT | CASNRDRGTDTQYF
TRBJ1-2 | TRBV4-3 | NA | NA | TGCGCCAGCAGCCAAGATGGCCCGGCAGTGCGGGGCTACACCTTC | CASSQDGPAVRGYTF
TRBJ2-1 | TRBV14 | NA | NA | TGTGCCAGCAGCCCCGCCCACAAATACAATGAGCAGTTCTTC | CASSPAHKYNEQFF
TRBJ1-1 | TRBV7-8 | NA | TRBD1 | TGTGCCAGCAGCTCAGGGGGCCCCACTGAAGCTTTCTTT | CASSSGGPTEAFF
TRBJ2-5 | TRBV15 | NA | NA | TGTGCCACCAGCAGGGACTCAAAAGAGACCCAGTACTTC | CATSRDSKETQYF
TRBJ1-1 | TRBV28 | NA | NA | TGTGCCAGCAGTTTAGCCCGCGGGCGGGGCATAGACACTGAAGCTTTCTTT | CASSLARGRGIDTEAFF
TRBJ2-5 | TRBV18 | NA | NA | TGTGCCAGCTCCGCGGGACTCGACCAAGAGACCCAGTACTTC | CASSAGLDQETQYF
TRBJ1-1 | TRBV5-1 | NA | NA | TGCGCCAGCAGCTTGGGAGGACAGTGGAACACTGAAGCTTTCTTT | CASSLGGQWNTEAFF
TRBJ2-5 | TRBV15 | NA | NA | TGTGCCACCAGCAGAGAACAGCTGCAAGAGACCCAGTACTTC | CATSREQLQETQYF
TRBJ1-6 | TRBV6-5 | NA | NA | TGTGCCAGCACAAGGGGGAGCTCCTATAATTCACCCCTCCACTTT | CASTRGSSYNSPLHF
TRBJ2-5 | TRBV5-1 | NA | TRBD2 | TGCGCCAGCAGACCCCGACTAGCGGGGGACGGAGAGACCCAGTACTTC | CASRPRLAGDGETQYF
TRBJ2-1 | TRBV5-8 | once | NA | TGTGCCAGCAGGACACTAGGGCCGGATGAGCAGTTCTTC | CASRTLGPDEQFF
TRBJ2-2 | TRBV11-3 | NA | NA | TGTGCCAGCAGCGACTCAAGGGGGGGACCTTCCCTAAACACCGGGGAGCTGTTTTTT | CASSDSRGGPSLNTGELFF
TRBJ1-1 | TRBV11-2 | few | NA | TGTGCCAGCTCCACAGAAGGGGGGGTTTCTGAAGCTTTCTTT | CASSTEGGVSEAFF
TRBJ2-1 | TRBV7-2 | NA | NA | TGTGCCAGCAGCTTTGACCCGGGGGATGAGCAGTTCTTC | CASSFDPGDEQFF
TRBJ2-2 | TRBV5-1 | NA | TRBD2 | TGCGCCAGCAGCTTTTCGGCGGGGGGCACCGGGGAGCTGTTTTTT | CASSFSAGGTGELFF
TRBJ1-2 | TRBV28 | NA | NA | TGTGCCAGCAGTCTCCGACAGATTTATGGCTACACCTTC | CASSLRQIYGYTF
TRBJ1-2 | TRBV4-3 | NA | TRBD1 | TGCGCCAGCAGCCAAGATCCGCACAGGGGGGAAGGCTACACCTTC | CASSQDPHRGEGYTF
TRBJ2-2 | TRBV20-1 | NA | TRBD1 | TGCAGTGCTAGTCCGGGGACAGGACCTAAAGCGAACACCGGGGAGCTGTTTTTT | CSASPGTGPKANTGELFF
TRBJ2-6 | TRBV6-5 | NA | NA | TGTGCCATCTTATCACAAGTCTCTGGGGCCAATGTCCTGACTTTC | CAILSQVSGANVLTF
TRBJ1-5 | TRBV19 | NA | TRBD1 | TGTGCCAGTAGTATTGGGGACAGGGGAAATCAGCCCCAGCATTTT | CASSIGDRGNQPQHF
TRBJ2-7 | TRBV5-1 | NA | TRBD1 | TGCGCCAGCAGCATATCGTTTCAGGGGGTCGAGCAGTACTTC | CASSISFQGVEQYF
TRBJ2-3 | TRBV4-3 | NA | NA | TGCGCCAGCAGCCAAGAGCAGGGTCAACCCACAGATACGCAGTATTTT | CASSQEQGQPTDTQYF
TRBJ1-3 | TRBV7-6 | NA | NA | TGTGCCAGCAGCTTAGTAGCGTCCTCTGGAAACACCATATATTTT | CASSLVASSGNTIYF
TRBJ2-6 | TRBV3-1/TRBV3-2 | NA | NA | TGTGCCAGCAGCCAAGAACAACCTGGGGCCAACGTCCTGACTTTC | CASSQEQPGANVLTF
TRBJ2-1 | TRBV11-2 | few | TRBD2 | TGTGCCAGCAGCTTAGTAGCGGGGGGGGCCTACAATGAGCAGTTCTTC | CASSLVAGGAYNEQFF
TRBJ2-1 | TRBV7-6 | NA | NA | TGTGCCAGCAGCCCCGGAGTCCCCGTTTACAATGAGCAGTTCTTC | CASSPGVPVYNEQFF
TRBJ1-1 | TRBV7-3 | NA | NA | TGTGCCAGCAGCTTAGAGGCCGGTAACACTGAAGCTTTCTTT | CASSLEAGNTEAFF
TRBJ2-3 | TRBV5-1 | NA | TRBD2 | TGCGCCAGCAGCTTGGGAGGCGGGGGTGGCACAGATACGCAGTATTTT | CASSLGGGGGTDTQYF
TRBJ2-1 | TRBV28 | few | TRBD2 | TGTGCCAGCACGACGGGGGGGGCCGCCTACAATGAGCAGTTCTTC | CASTTGGAAYNEQFF
TRBJ2-1 | TRBV6-1 | few | TRBD2 | TGTGCCAGCAGTGACCGGCGGGGGAGTTACAATGAGCAGTTCTTC | CASSDRRGSYNEQFF
TRBJ2-1 | TRBV27 | many | NA | TGTGCCAGCAGTTTCCGCGGGCCACGGGATGAGCAGTTCTTC | CASSFRGPRDEQFF
TRBJ1-5 | TRBV4-3 | once | NA | TGCGCCAGCAGCCAAGTCGGGGGTGGCAATCAGCCCCAGCATTTT | CASSQVGGGNQPQHF
TRBJ2-5 | TRBV5-1 | NA | TRBD2 | TGCGCCAGCAGCTTGCGGCTAAGCGGGGGGTTACAAGAGACCCAGTACTTC | CASSLRLSGGLQETQYF
TRBJ2-7 | TRBV28 | once | NA | TGTGCCAGCAGTCCGCCGGGACACCGGTACGAGCAGTACTTC | CASSPPGHRYEQYF
TRBJ1-4 | TRBV5-1 | NA | NA | TGCGCCAGCCGGGACTCCGTAAATGAAAAACTGTTTTTT | CASRDSVNEKLFF
TRBJ1-1 | TRBV6-1 | NA | NA | TGTGCCAGCAGTGAAACATCCGGGACAACAGCTGAAGCTTTCTTT | CASSETSGTTAEAFF
TRBJ2-5 | TRBV5-6 | NA | TRBD1 | TGTGCCAGCAGCTTGGTGGGACAGGGGGCAGGAGAGACCCAGTACTTC | CASSLVGQGAGETQYF
TRBJ1-5 | TRBV2 | NA | NA | TGTGCCAGCAGTTGGGCTGAGAATCAGCCCCAGCATTTT | CASSWAENQPQHF
TRBJ1-5 | TRBV10-3 | once | NA | TGTGCCATCAGTGAGGGAAGGCACAGGGCCAATCAGCCCCAGCATTTT | CAISEGRHRANQPQHF
TRBJ2-1 | TRBV19 | NA | TRBD2 | TGTGCCAGTAGCAGACTAGCGAAAGGGGCCTACAATGAGCAGTTCTTC | CASSRLAKGAYNEQFF
TRBJ2-1 | TRBV5-1 | NA | NA | TGCGCCAGCAGAGGAGGGACGGATGAGCAGTTCTTC | CASRGGTDEQFF
TRBJ1-5 | TRBV6-1 | NA | NA | TGTGCCAGCAGTGAAAGGAGGGACGGTCAGCCCCAGCATTTT | CASSERRDGQPQHF
TRBJ2-3 | TRBV19 | NA | NA | TGTGCCAGTAGTGTGGCGGGGCGATACACAGATACGCAGTATTTT | CASSVAGRYTDTQYF
TRBJ2-7 | TRBV5-8 | NA | NA | TGTGCCAGCAGCCGCCGAGTCGGCAGGGCCACCTACGAGCAGTACTTC | CASSRRVGRATYEQYF
TRBJ1-2 | TRBV6-1 | NA | TRBD1 | TGTGCCAGCAGTGAAATCTCTATGAGGACAGGGCTCTATGGCTACACCTTC | CASSEISMRTGLYGYTF
TRBJ2-7 | TRBV14 | NA | NA | TGTGCCAGCAGCCAACTGGACGGGACCTACGAGCAGTACTTC | CASSQLDGTYEQYF
TRBJ2-1 | TRBV2 | medium-sized | TRBD2 | TGTGCCAGCAGTGAAAATGTTGGGGGACTAGTAAACAATGAGCAGTTCTTC | CASSENVGGLVNNEQFF
TRBJ2-7 | TRBV7-9 | few | NA | TGTGCCAGCAGCTTAAATTCCCGCGGCGAGCAGTACTTC | CASSLNSRGEQYF
TRBJ1-2 | TRBV7-2 | NA | NA | TGTGCCAGCAGCCCCACGGGCAGGGCTCATGGCTACACCTTC | CASSPTGRAHGYTF
TRBJ1-3 | TRBV9 | NA | NA | TGTGCCAGCAGCGTAGATTACAGCTCTGGAAACACCATATATTTT | CASSVDYSSGNTIYF
TRBJ2-7 | TRBV12-1 | NA | NA | TGTGCCAGCAGCTTTGGGTCAGTTCTTACCTACGAGCAGTACTTC | CASSFGSVLTYEQYF
TRBJ1-1 | TRBV7-9 | NA | TRBD1 | TGTGCCAGCAGCTATCCCTGGGACAGGACTGAAGCTTTCTTT | CASSYPWDRTEAFF